The 20 T cell receptor beta chains below come from one sample, sequenced in a study of cytomegalovirus exposure and HLA in healthy donors. A multiplex PCR was run with 60 Vbeta primers and 13 Jbeta primers. Assay used: immunoSEQ multiplex PCR; TCRdb lists only in-frame clones, some missing. The table includes around 150,000 clones, approximately 80% detected once. The sample comprised PBMCs. The receptor set was obtained from a man aged 25-40 years in good health and CMV-seronegative.

V gene TRBV7-2 combines with J gene TRBJ2-1; perhaps TRBD2 as D (6 bases). The CDR3 runs to 14 residues. The V gene's germline CDR1 is SGHTA and CDR2 FQGNSA. V was cut by 1 base and J by 8 bases, with 12 bases left in between. The CDR3 bases are TGTGCCAGCAGCTTAGTGGGGGGAGTGGATGAGCAGTTCTTC. Translation: CASSLVGGVDEQFF. Together with reference TRBV7-2 and TRBJ2-1, the CDR3 gives the full variable domain: GAGVSQSPSNKVTEKGKDVELRCDPISGHTALYWYRQSLGQGLEFLIYFQGNSAPDKSGLPSDRFSAERTGGSVSTLTIQRTQQEDSAVYLCASSLVGGVDEQFFGPGTRLTVL.

This clone was counted once. The chain employs TRBV27 and TRBJ2-7; tentatively, D is TRBD2 (5 bases). V was shortened by 3 bases and J by 2 bases, with 11 bases between the two germline ends. The CDR3 contains 14 residues. Germline V gives CDR1 MNHEY, CDR2 SMNVEV (reference sequence). The DNA of the CDR3 is TGTGCCAGCAGTTTTAAGGCCGGGACCTACGAGCAGTACTTC. Residues: CASSFKAGTYEQYF.

The V and J genes are TRBV4-3 and TRBJ2-5, with D possibly being TRBD2 (5 bases). TRBJ2-7 explains the end of the DNA better; the J call may be wrong. This CDR3 spans 14 amino acids. Per germline, CDR1 LGHNA and CDR2 YSLEER. Here the CDR3 reads CASSQAGGSYEQYF. CDR3 bases: TGCGCCAGCAGCCAAGCCGGCGGGTCCTACGAGCAGTACTTC.

The chain combines TRBV5-6 with TRBJ2-7; no clear D gene. The CDR3 covers 15 residues. The germline V gene encodes CDR1 SGHDT and CDR2 YYEEEE. With 0 bases removed from V and 6 bases from J, the gap between germline ends came to 16 bases. The CDR3 protein is CASSLGLSVVIEQYF. The DNA of the CDR3 is TGTGCCAGCAGCTTGGGGCTAAGCGTCGTGATCGAGCAGTACTTC.

This clone was seen once. This sequence joins TRBV30 and TRBJ2-3; maybe TRBD1 (6 bases). The CDR3 contains 17 residues. Germline V gives CDR1 GTSNPN, CDR2 SVGIG (reference sequence). V was shortened by 1 base and J by 2 bases, with 19 bases between the two germline ends. This CDR3 reads CAWSGTKLTGNTDTQYF. CDR3 sequence (DNA): TGTGCCTGGAGTGGGACGAAACTGACAGGAAACACAGATACGCAGTATTTT.

The V call is TRBV7-9, the J call TRBJ2-4, with D unclear. CDR3 length: 16 residues. The V gene's germline CDR1 is SEHNR and CDR2 FQNEAQ (reference sequence). Trimming shortened V by 5 bases and J by 0 bases, and 14 bases separated the two germline ends. The CDR3 spells CASSPRSDLAKNIQYF. The DNA of the CDR3 is TGTGCCAGCAGCCCTCGGTCTGATCTAGCCAAAAACATTCAGTACTTC.

The chain links TRBV7-8 to TRBJ1-5, with unresolved D. V was pared by 5 bases and J by 0 bases, with 11 bases between. Looked up from germline, CDR1 is SGHVS and CDR2 is FQNEAQ. The length of the CDR3 is 15 residues. CDR3 region: CASSPESYSNQPQHF. CDR3 nucleotide sequence: TGTGCCAGCAGCCCCGAGAGTTATAGCAATCAGCCCCAGCATTTT. Combining the CDR3 with reference TRBV7-8 and TRBJ1-5 gives the whole variable domain GAGVSQSPRYKVAKRGQDVALRCDPISGHVSLFWYQQALGQGPEFLTYFQNEAQLDKSGLPSDRFFAERPEGSVSTLKIQRTQQEDSAVYLCASSPESYSNQPQHFGDGTRLSIL.

This chain links TRBV7-9 with TRBJ2-4; D perhaps matches TRBD2 (5 bases). There are 16 residues in the CDR3. V was cut by 1 base and J by 6 bases, with 16 bases left in between. CDR1 and CDR2 from the germline V gene are SEHNR and FQNEAQ (reference sequence). The CDR3 loop is CASSLEAVAGLNIQYF. In nucleotides, the CDR3 is TGTGCCAGCAGCTTAGAAGCGGTAGCCGGGTTAAACATTCAGTACTTC. The variable domain in full, completed from reference TRBV7-9 and TRBJ2-4, reads DTGVSQNPRHKITKRGQNVTFRCDPISEHNRLYWYRQTLGQGPEFLTYFQNEAQLEKSRLLSDRFSAERPKGSFSTLEIQRTEQGDSAMYLCASSLEAVAGLNIQYFGAGTRLSVL.

The chain combines TRBV10-1 with TRBJ2-3, with TRBD2 matching over 10 bases. The CDR3 contains 16 residues. With 8 bases clipped from V and 2 bases from J, the junction kept 10 bases outside the gene matches. Looked up from germline, CDR1 is WNHNN and CDR2 is SYGVQD (reference sequence). The CDR3 reads CASRPLAGTFTDTQYF. The CDR3 DNA reads as TGCGCCAGCCGCCCACTAGCGGGAACGTTCACAGATACGCAGTATTTT.

The gene calls are TRBV7-9 and TRBJ2-7, with 9 bases identical to TRBD2. The CDR3 has 14 residues. V dropped 6 bases and J dropped 3; count of bases not matched to a gene: 6. Germline V gene data show CDR1 as SEHNR and CDR2 as FQNEAQ (reference sequence). The CDR3 sequence: CASRPLAGSYEQYF. DNA of the CDR3: TGTGCCAGCAGACCTCTAGCGGGAAGCTACGAGCAGTACTTC. The whole variable domain, filled in from reference TRBV7-9 and TRBJ2-7, reads DTGVSQNPRHKITKRGQNVTFRCDPISEHNRLYWYRQTLGQGPEFLTYFQNEAQLEKSRLLSDRFSAERPKGSFSTLEIQRTEQGDSAMYLCASRPLAGSYEQYFGPGTRLTVT.

V and J are TRBV11-2 and TRBJ2-4; no firm D call. The CDR3 has 14 amino acids. Germline loops: CDR1 SGHAT, CDR2 FQNNGV. The ends were cut back, 2 bases at V and 8 bases at J, with 13 bases in the middle. The CDR3 sequence: CASSLRRLEDIQYF. The CDR3 bases are TGTGCCAGCAGCTTAAGACGGCTTGAGGACATTCAGTACTTC.

This rearrangement joins TRBV7-2 to TRBJ2-7, with 10 bases lining up with TRBD1. The CDR3 spans 15 residues. The germline V gene has CDR1 SGHTA and CDR2 FQGNSA. Trimming at V came to 4 bases and at J to 6 bases, leaving 9 bases not matched to a gene. The DNA of the CDR3 is TGTGCCAGCAGCTCCCAACCGGGACAGGGGAGCGAGCAGTACTTC. Translated, it gives CASSSQPGQGSEQYF.

The chain employs TRBV5-1 and TRBJ2-1; D is unresolved. CDR1 SGHRS and CDR2 YFSETQ come from the germline V gene. Trimming cost V 4 bases and J 0 bases, with 14 bases left between them. CDR3 size: 16 residues. This chain's CDR3 is CASSPGHPSSYNEQFF. CDR3 nucleotide sequence: TGCGCCAGCAGCCCTGGTCACCCCAGCTCCTACAATGAGCAGTTCTTC. The entire variable domain, with the rest obtained from reference TRBV5-1 and TRBJ2-1, is as follows: KAGVTQTPRYLIKTRGQQVTLSCSPISGHRSVSWYQQTPGQGLQFLFEYFSETQRNKGNFPGRFSGRQFSNSRSEMNVSTLELGDSALYLCASSPGHPSSYNEQFFGPGTRLTVL.

The V and J genes are TRBV7-2 and TRBJ2-5, with TRBD1 matching 8 bases. Per germline, CDR1 SGHTA and CDR2 FQGNSA. This CDR3 is 13 amino acids long. V was pared by 10 bases and J by 1 base, with 5 bases of the junction left unmatched. CDR3 residues: CATGDRRQETQYF. The CDR3 DNA is TGTGCCACCGGGGACAGGCGCCAAGAGACCCAGTACTTC.

V gene TRBV10-3 combines with J gene TRBJ2-2; 9 bases map to TRBD2. Germline lookup yields CDR1 ENHRY and CDR2 SYGVKD. The CDR3 is 16 residues long. V trimming: 6 bases; J trimming: 3 bases; junction bases outside the gene matches: 8. The CDR3 loop reads CAIRSIAGEDTGELFF. As DNA, the CDR3 is TGTGCCATCAGATCCATAGCGGGAGAAGACACCGGGGAGCTGTTTTTT.

The rearrangement joins TRBV2 to TRBJ2-1; tentatively, D is TRBD2 (5 bases). V lost 8 bases, J lost 9 bases, and 17 bases lay in between. The CDR3 loop spans 13 amino acids. CDR1 and CDR2 from the germline V gene are SNHLY and FYNNEI. CDR3 loop: CASEDQRFPEQFF. CDR3 nucleotide sequence: TGTGCCAGCGAGGACCAGCGGTTTCCTGAGCAGTTCTTC.

The chain employs TRBV19 and TRBJ1-2, with D maybe TRBD1 (5 bases). Germline V gene lookup returns CDR1 LNHDA and CDR2 SQIVND (reference sequence). The V end lost 3 bases, the J end lost 4 bases, and 12 bases lay between the germline ends. The CDR3 sequence is 14 residues long. The CDR3 is CASSISPGGYGYTF. The CDR3 DNA sequence: TGTGCCAGTAGTATCTCTCCGGGGGGCTATGGCTACACCTTC. Full variable domain (outside the CDR3, taken from reference TRBV19 and TRBJ1-2): DGGITQSPKYLFRKEGQNVTLSCEQNLNHDAMYWYRQDPGQGLRLIYYSQIVNDFQKGDIAEGYSVSREKKESFPLTVTSAQKNPTAFYLCASSISPGGYGYTFGSGTRLTVV.

Only a few counts were recorded for this clone. The chain has TRBV27 and TRBJ1-1; D is possibly TRBD1 (5 bases). CDR3 length: 13 residues. Between the trimmed V and J ends, which lost 4 bases and 10 bases, there was a span of 16 bases. Germline V gene data show CDR1 as MNHEY and CDR2 as SMNVEV (reference sequence). The CDR3 sequence: CASSSEARRGAFF. The CDR3 region has the DNA TGTGCCAGCAGTTCTGAGGCGCGGAGGGGAGCTTTCTTT.

The rearrangement joins TRBV9 to TRBJ1-2, with D unclear. Germline V gives CDR1 SGDLS, CDR2 YYNGEE. The V and J ends lost 4 bases and 8 bases respectively, with 21 bases between them. CDR3 length: 15 amino acids. The chain's CDR3 is CASSLRSGFIRGYTF. The CDR3 DNA reads TGTGCCAGCAGCCTGCGGTCGGGGTTCATTCGGGGCTACACCTTC. Complete variable domain (other parts from reference TRBV9 and TRBJ1-2): DSGVTQTPKHLITATGQRVTLRCSPRSGDLSVYWYQQSLDQGLQFLIQYYNGEERAKGNILERFSAQQFPDLHSELNLSSLELGDSALYFCASSLRSGFIRGYTFGSGTRLTVV.

This clone was seen more than once but under ten times. The chain recombines TRBV5-1 with TRBJ2-2, with 12 bases fitting TRBD2. The CDR3 has 16 amino acids. V dropped 3 bases and J dropped 4; count of bases not matched to a gene: 4. Germline V lookup: CDR1 SGHRS, CDR2 YFSETQ. This chain's CDR3 is CASSSGLAGFTGELFF. The DNA for the CDR3 is TGCGCCAGCAGCTCAGGACTAGCGGGATTCACCGGGGAGCTGTTTTTT.